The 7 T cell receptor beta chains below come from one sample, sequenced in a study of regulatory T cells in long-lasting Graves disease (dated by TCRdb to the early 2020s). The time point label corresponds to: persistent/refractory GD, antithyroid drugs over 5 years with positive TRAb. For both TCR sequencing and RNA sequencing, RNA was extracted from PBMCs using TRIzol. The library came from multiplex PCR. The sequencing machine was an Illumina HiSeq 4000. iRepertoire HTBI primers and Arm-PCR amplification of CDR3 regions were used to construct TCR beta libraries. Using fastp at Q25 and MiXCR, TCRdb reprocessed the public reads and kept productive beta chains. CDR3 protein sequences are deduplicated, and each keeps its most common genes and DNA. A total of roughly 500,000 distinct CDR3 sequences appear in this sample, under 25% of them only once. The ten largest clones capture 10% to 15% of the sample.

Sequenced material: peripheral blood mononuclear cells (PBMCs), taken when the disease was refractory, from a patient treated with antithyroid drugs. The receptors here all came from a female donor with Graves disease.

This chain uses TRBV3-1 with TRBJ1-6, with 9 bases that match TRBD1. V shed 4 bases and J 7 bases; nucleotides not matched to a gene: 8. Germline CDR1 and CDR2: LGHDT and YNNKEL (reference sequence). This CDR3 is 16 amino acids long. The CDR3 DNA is TGTGCCAGCAGCCGATCCACGGGACAGGGCAATTCACCCCTCCACTTT. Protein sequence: CASSRSTGQGNSPLHF.

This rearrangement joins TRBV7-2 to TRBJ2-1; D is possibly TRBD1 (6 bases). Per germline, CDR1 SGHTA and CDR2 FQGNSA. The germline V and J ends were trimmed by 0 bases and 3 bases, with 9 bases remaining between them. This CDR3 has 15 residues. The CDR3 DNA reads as TGTGCCAGCAGCTTAGCGGGGGCCTACTACAATGAGCAGTTCTTC. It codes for CASSLAGAYYNEQFF. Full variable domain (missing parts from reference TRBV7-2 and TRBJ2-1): GAGVSQSPSNKVTEKGKDVELRCDPISGHTALYWYRQSLGQGLEFLIYFQGNSAPDKSGLPSDRFSAERTGGSVSTLTIQRTQQEDSAVYLCASSLAGAYYNEQFFGPGTRLTVL.

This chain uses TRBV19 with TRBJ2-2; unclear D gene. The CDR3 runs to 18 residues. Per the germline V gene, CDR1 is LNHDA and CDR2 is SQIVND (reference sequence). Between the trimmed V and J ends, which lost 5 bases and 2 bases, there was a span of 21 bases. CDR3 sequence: CASSSPPFGRRNTGELFF. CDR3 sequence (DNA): TGTGCCAGTAGTTCCCCCCCTTTCGGACGAAGAAACACCGGGGAGCTGTTTTTT.

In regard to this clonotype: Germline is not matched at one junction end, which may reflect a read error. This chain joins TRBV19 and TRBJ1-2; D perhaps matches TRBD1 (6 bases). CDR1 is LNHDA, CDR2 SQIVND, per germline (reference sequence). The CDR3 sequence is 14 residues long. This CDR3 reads CAGSPTGTGAGYTF. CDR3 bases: TGTGCCGGTAGCCCCACAGGGACCGGCGCGGGCTACACCTTC.

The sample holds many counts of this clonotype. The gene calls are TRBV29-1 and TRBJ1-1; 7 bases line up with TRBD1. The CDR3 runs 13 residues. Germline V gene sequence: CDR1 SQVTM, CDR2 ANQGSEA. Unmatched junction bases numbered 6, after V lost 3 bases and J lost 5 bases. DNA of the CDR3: TGCAGCGTTGAGAGGCAGGGGGGGACTGAAGCTTTCTTT. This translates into CSVERQGGTEAFF.

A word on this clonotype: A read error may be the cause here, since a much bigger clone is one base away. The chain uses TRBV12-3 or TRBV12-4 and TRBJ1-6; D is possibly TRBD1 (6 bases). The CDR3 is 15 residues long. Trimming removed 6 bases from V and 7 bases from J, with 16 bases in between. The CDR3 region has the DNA TGTGCCAGCAGAACCGACGCAGGGGAGAATTCACCCCTCCACTTT. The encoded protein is CASRTDAGENSPLHF.

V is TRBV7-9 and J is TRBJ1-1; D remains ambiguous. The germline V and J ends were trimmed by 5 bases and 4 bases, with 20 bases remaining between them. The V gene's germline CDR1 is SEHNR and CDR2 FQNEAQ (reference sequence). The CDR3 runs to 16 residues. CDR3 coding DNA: TGTGCCAGCAGCCTAGATTCAATAGACAAGGTCACTGAAGCTTTCTTT. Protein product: CASSLDSIDKVTEAFF.